The rows below give T cell receptor beta chains drawn from one sample of a study of T cells in tuberculosis. Method: immunoSEQ multiplex PCR; TCRdb's copy keeps in-frame clones and lacks some. The sample has 40,000 to 50,000 clones; about 96% are singletons. The sequencing sample was made of PBMCs. These receptors all stem from a donor between 10 and 35 years old with latent tuberculosis or without tuberculosis infection. CDR3s include the opening cysteine and the closing phenylalanine or tryptophan. A D gene is named only where the DNA matches it firmly. The size entry is marked missing in some rows and otherwise reads once, few, many or a size class.

cdr3_aa cdr3_nt j_call v_call d_call clone_size
CATSRNPGGDADTQYF TGTGCCACCAGCAGAAACCCAGGGGGCGACGCAGATACGCAGTATTTT TRBJ2-3 TRBV15 TRBD1 -
CASSESTGLNYGYTF TGCGCCAGCAGTGAGTCGACAGGGCTCAACTATGGCTACACCTTC TRBJ1-2 TRBV10-2 TRBD1 -
CASSPRRSTSGGYNEQFF TGTGCCAGCAGTCCACGCCGCTCGACTAGCGGGGGATACAATGAGCAGTTCTTC TRBJ2-1 TRBV28 TRBD2 -
CASSERVGNTEAFF TGTGCCAGCAGTGAACGGGTCGGGAACACTGAAGCTTTCTTT TRBJ1-1 TRBV25-1 - -
CASSGDYEQYF TGTGCCAGCAGCGGAGACTACGAGCAGTACTTC TRBJ2-7 TRBV19 - -
CASGANSNTEAFF TGTGCCTCAGGGGCCAATAGTAACACTGAAGCTTTCTTT TRBJ1-1 TRBV6-1 - -
CASSAGTNGYTF TGCGCCAGCAGCGCCGGGACAAATGGCTACACCTTC TRBJ1-2 TRBV5-1 - -
CASSLALTQGETQYF TGTGCCAGCAGCTTAGCGTTGACTCAAGGAGAGACCCAGTACTTC TRBJ2-5 TRBV11-2 - -
CASSHRGVSYGYTF TGCGCCAGCAGCCACAGGGGTGTGAGCTATGGCTACACCTTC TRBJ1-2 TRBV4-1 - -
CASSVTDRALEPQHF TGTGCCAGCAGCGTAACCGACAGGGCCCTTGAGCCCCAGCATTTT TRBJ1-5 TRBV9 TRBD1 -
CASSLAGTGIHEQYF TGTGCCAGCAGTTTAGCCGGGACAGGGATCCACGAGCAGTACTTC TRBJ2-7 TRBV27 TRBD1 -
CASSELARGVPKIQETQYF TGTGCCAGCAGCGAACTTGCACGGGGGGTACCAAAAATCCAAGAGACCCAGTACTTC TRBJ2-5 TRBV5-4 TRBD2 -
CASSRLETYNEQFF TGTGCCAGCAGTCGATTGGAGACCTACAATGAGCAGTTCTTC TRBJ2-1 TRBV5-8 - -
CASSKGGGVSDEQYF TGCGCCAGCTCAAAAGGGGGCGGGGTTTCCGACGAGCAGTACTTC TRBJ2-7 TRBV23-1 - -
CASSAGTVYGYTF TGTGCCAGCTCCGCCGGGACAGTCTATGGCTACACCTTC TRBJ1-2 TRBV6-5 TRBD1 -
CASSPADVRAGRTDTQYF TGTGCCAGCAGCCCGGCCGACGTTAGAGCGGGGCGCACAGATACGCAGTATTTT TRBJ2-3 TRBV28 TRBD2 -
CASSAKGASSYEQYF TGTGCCAGCAGTGCCAAGGGGGCGAGCTCCTACGAGCAGTACTTC TRBJ2-7 TRBV6-6 TRBD1 once
CASSVVGTSYEQYF TGTGCCAGCAGCGTAGTGGGCACCTCCTACGAGCAGTACTTC TRBJ2-7 TRBV9 - -
CASSSTTQNTEAFF TGCGCCAGCAGCTCAACGACACAGAACACTGAAGCTTTCTTT TRBJ1-1 TRBV5-1 - once
CASSGTETSYEQYF TGTGCCAGCAGCGGGACAGAAACCTCCTACGAGCAGTACTTC TRBJ2-7 TRBV5-4 TRBD1 -
CASSPPPQGVYEQYF TGTGCCAGCTCACCACCGCCACAGGGCGTCTACGAGCAGTACTTC TRBJ2-7 TRBV18 - -
CASSPRTGRGTGELFF TGTGCCAGCAGTCCTCGGACAGGGCGCGGCACCGGGGAGCTGTTTTTT TRBJ2-2 TRBV2 TRBD1 -
CASSLIEGMNTEAFF TGTGCCAGCAGCTTGATAGAGGGCATGAACACTGAAGCTTTCTTT TRBJ1-1 TRBV5-8 - once
CASSPIPGINTGELFF TGTGCCAGCAGCCCCATTCCGGGAATCAACACCGGGGAGCTGTTTTTT TRBJ2-2 TRBV5-4 - -
CASSQTPATATNYGYTF TGCGCCAGCAGTCAAACCCCGGCTACAGCCACTAACTATGGCTACACCTTC TRBJ1-2 TRBV23-1 - -
CASSQGSGGAGEQFF TGCGCCAGCAGCCAAGGTAGCGGGGGGGCTGGTGAGCAGTTCTTC TRBJ2-1 TRBV4-1 TRBD2 -
CASSPRETYTDTQYF TGTGCCAGCAGTCCCAGGGAAACATACACAGATACGCAGTATTTT TRBJ2-3 TRBV7-2 - once
CASSRGQPQYSNQPQHF TGTGCCAGCAGCCGGGGACAGCCACAATATAGCAATCAGCCCCAGCATTTT TRBJ1-5 TRBV7-8 TRBD1 -
CASRLRLRTGDYEQYF TGTGCCAGCAGGTTAAGGTTAAGGACAGGGGATTACGAGCAGTACTTC TRBJ2-7 TRBV5-6 TRBD1 -
CASRRQGDPNQPQHF TGTGCCAGCAGGAGACAGGGTGACCCAAACCAGCCCCAGCATTTT TRBJ1-5 TRBV2 TRBD1 -
CAWSHTGGVDEQFF TGTGCCTGGAGTCATACGGGGGGGGTGGATGAGCAGTTCTTC TRBJ2-1 TRBV30 TRBD2 -
CASQQMVGRSDEQFF TGCGCCAGTCAACAGATGGTAGGTCGTTCGGATGAGCAGTTCTTC TRBJ2-1 TRBV4-1 - -
CATSRSRDRNTEAFF TGTGCCACCAGCAGATCCCGGGACAGGAACACTGAAGCTTTCTTT TRBJ1-1 TRBV15 TRBD1 once
CASDAKDYSGANVLTF TGTGCCAGCGATGCAAAGGACTACTCTGGGGCCAACGTCCTGACTTTC TRBJ2-6 TRBV25-1 - once
CASSAERRGETQYF TGTGCCAGCAGCGCTGAGCGTAGGGGGGAGACCCAGTACTTC TRBJ2-5 TRBV7-9 - -
CASSSPSGGGNEQFF TGTGCCAGCAGCTCGCCTAGCGGGGGGGGGAATGAGCAGTTCTTC TRBJ2-1 TRBV5-4 TRBD2 -
CASSSPGQKRETQYF TGTGCCAGCAGCTCACCGGGACAGAAAAGAGAGACCCAGTACTTC TRBJ2-5 TRBV7-9 TRBD1 -
CAIRDRGHDQPQHF TGTGCCATCAGGGACAGGGGACACGATCAGCCCCAGCATTTT TRBJ1-5 TRBV10-3 TRBD1 -
CASSPENRGVNYGYTF TGTGCCAGCAGCCCAGAAAACAGGGGGGTAAACTATGGCTACACCTTC TRBJ1-2 TRBV5-4 TRBD1 -
CASSLFRAMNTEAFF TGTGCCAGCAGTTTATTCAGGGCGATGAACACTGAAGCTTTCTTT TRBJ1-1 TRBV28 - -
CASSLGYGPTINYGYTF TGTGCCAGCAGCTTGGGCTATGGTCCTACGATTAACTATGGCTACACCTTC TRBJ1-2 TRBV7-9 - -
CASSTPFSYEQYF TGTGCCAGTAGTACTCCCTTCTCCTACGAGCAGTACTTC TRBJ2-7 TRBV19 - -
CASSLGPGNSGANVLTF TGCGCCAGCAGCCTAGGTCCGGGTAACTCTGGGGCCAACGTCCTGACTTTC TRBJ2-6 TRBV4-1 - -
CAWPTGIEQYF TGTGCCTGGCCGACAGGGATCGAGCAGTACTTC TRBJ2-7 TRBV30 TRBD1 -
CASGQAGPYNEQFF TGTGCCAGCGGGCAAGCGGGACCCTACAATGAGCAGTTCTTC TRBJ2-1 TRBV2 TRBD2 -
CASSKRGVTDTQYF TGCGCCAGCAGTAAACGGGGGGTCACAGATACGCAGTATTTT TRBJ2-3 TRBV10-1 TRBD2 -
CASSFQATGNTIYF TGTGCCAGCAGCTTCCAGGCGACTGGAAACACCATATATTTT TRBJ1-3 TRBV7-8 - -
CASSPPGRASYEQYF TGTGCCAGCAGCCCCCCGGGGAGGGCTTCCTACGAGCAGTACTTC TRBJ2-7 TRBV11-2 TRBD2 -